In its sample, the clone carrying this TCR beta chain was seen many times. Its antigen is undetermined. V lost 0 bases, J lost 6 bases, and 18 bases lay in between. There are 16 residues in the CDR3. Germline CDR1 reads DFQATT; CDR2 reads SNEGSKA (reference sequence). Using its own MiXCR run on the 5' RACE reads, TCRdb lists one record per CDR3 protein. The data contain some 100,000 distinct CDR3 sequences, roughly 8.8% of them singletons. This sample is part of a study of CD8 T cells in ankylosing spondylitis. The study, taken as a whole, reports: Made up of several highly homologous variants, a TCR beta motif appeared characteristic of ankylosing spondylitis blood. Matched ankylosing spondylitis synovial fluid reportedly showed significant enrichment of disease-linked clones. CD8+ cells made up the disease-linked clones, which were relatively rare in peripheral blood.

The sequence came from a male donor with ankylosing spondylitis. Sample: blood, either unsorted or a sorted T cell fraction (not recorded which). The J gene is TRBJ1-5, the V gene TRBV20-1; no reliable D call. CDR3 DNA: TGCAGTGCTAGAGATTCGGGAACAGTCGGTGCTCAGCCCCAGCATTTT. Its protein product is CSARDSGTVGAQPQHF.